One sample yielded the 22 T cell receptor beta chains listed below, sequenced in a study of OX40 agonist ivuxolimab in advanced cancers. Assay used: immunoSEQ multiplex PCR; TCRdb lists only in-frame clones, some missing. There are approximately 64,000 clones in the sample; roughly 90% occur only once, and around 2.8% lies in the top ten. The sample here was CD4+ or CD8+ T cells sorted from blood, taken in a trial of the OX40 agonist ivuxolimab. The receptors here all came from an adult with an advanced solid tumor such as melanoma, head and neck, liver or kidney cancer.

The V and J genes are TRBV28 and TRBJ1-1, with D possibly matching TRBD1 (5 bases). V was trimmed by 6 bases and J by 4 bases, leaving 15 bases between them. This CDR3 contains 14 residues. The germline V gene encodes CDR1 MDHEN and CDR2 SYDVKM. The CDR3 nucleotides read TGTGCCAGCAGCATTCAGGGAGGGATCACTGAAGCTTTCTTT. Translated, it gives CASSIQGGITEAFF.

Only one count was recorded for this clone. The chain is built from TRBV19 and TRBJ2-1; 7 bases line up with TRBD1. V dropped 5 bases and J dropped 5; count of bases not matched to a gene: 6. The V gene's germline CDR1 is LNHDA and CDR2 SQIVND (reference sequence). The CDR3 loop spans 14 amino acids. CDR3 in DNA: TGTGCCAGTAGTCCAGGGACAGAACACAATGAGCAGTTCTTC. Translating gives CASSPGTEHNEQFF.

The rearrangement links TRBV7-2 to TRBJ1-4; possible D gene TRBD1, 6 bases. V lost 7 bases and J 8 bases, leaving 17 bases between the germline ends. CDR3 length: 14 residues. Germline CDR1 reads SGHTA; CDR2 reads FQGNSA. The CDR3 coding sequence is TGTGCCAGCACTCTGACCAGGGGCGGGGAAAAACTGTTTTTT. Its translation is CASTLTRGGEKLFF.

In this sample, this clone turned up once. The genes are TRBV15 and TRBJ2-1; D may be TRBD2 (5 bases). The CDR3 is made up of 18 amino acids. Per germline, CDR1 LNHNV and CDR2 YYDKDF (reference sequence). V shed 0 bases and J shed 6 bases, with 21 bases lying between them. CDR3 in amino acids: CATSRDPGPPVRGNEQFF. The CDR3, as DNA: TGTGCCACCAGCAGAGATCCCGGACCCCCCGTCCGGGGCAATGAGCAGTTCTTC.

This chain uses TRBV5-6 with TRBJ1-4, with a weak D call TRBD1 (5 bases). The CDR3 extends over 14 amino acids. V dropped 2 bases and J dropped 6 bases, with 11 bases sitting between them. In germline, CDR1 is SGHDT, CDR2 YYEEEE. CDR3 sequence (DNA): TGTGCCAGCAGCTTAGAGGGGCGGTATGAAAAACTGTTTTTT. It translates to CASSLEGRYEKLFF.

This chain links TRBV14 with TRBJ1-1; a possible D gene is TRBD1 (5 bases). The CDR3 spans 18 residues. Germline CDR1 and CDR2: SGHDN and FVKESK. Trimming removed 3 bases at V and 5 bases at J, with 25 bases between. DNA of the CDR3: TGTGCCAGCAGCCAGCTCCCCGGGAAGGGGCCGGTTCTTACTGAAGCTTTCTTT. Its translation is CASSQLPGKGPVLTEAFF.

This chain links TRBV6-6 with TRBJ2-7; D possibly uses TRBD1 or TRBD2 (5 bases each). The CDR3 is 12 residues long. Germline CDR1 and CDR2: MNHNY and SVGAGI (reference sequence). V was trimmed by 2 bases and J by 5 bases, leaving 7 bases between them. In DNA form, the CDR3 reads TGTGCCAGCAGTTACGAGGGGCACGAGCAGTACTTC. Encoded protein: CASSYEGHEQYF.

The V and J genes are TRBV30 and TRBJ1-5; perhaps TRBD1 as D (5 bases). With 2 bases removed from V and 3 bases from J, the gap between germline ends came to 11 bases. The CDR3 consists of 14 residues. Looked up from germline, CDR1 is GTSNPN and CDR2 is SVGIG (reference sequence). CDR3 region: CAWSSGRDNQPQHF. CDR3 nucleotide sequence: TGTGCCTGGAGTTCTGGCAGGGACAATCAGCCCCAGCATTTT.

V is TRBV18 and J is TRBJ1-1; D not certain. CDR1 KGHSH and CDR2 LQKENI come from the germline V gene. CDR3 length: 15 amino acids. V lost 3 bases and J 5 bases, leaving 16 bases between the germline ends. CDR3 DNA sequence: TGTGCCAGCTCACCCCAAGAGGGCGGGGTAACTGAAGCTTTCTTT. This sequence encodes CASSPQEGGVTEAFF.

The chain is built from TRBV20-1 and TRBJ2-7, with D perhaps matching TRBD1 or TRBD2 (5 bases each). The CDR3 length is 11 residues. V lost 6 bases and J lost 7, with 13 bases in between. Germline CDR1 and CDR2: DFQATT and SNEGSKA (reference sequence). The CDR3 loop reads CSAIGTEEQYF. CDR3 DNA: TGCAGTGCCATTGGGACGGAAGAGCAGTACTTC.

The chain joins TRBV30 to TRBJ2-3, with 11 bases that match TRBD2. Germline V gene data show CDR1 as GTSNPN and CDR2 as SVGIG (reference sequence). V lost 2 bases to trimming and J lost 5 bases; unmatched junction nucleotides: 6. The CDR3 has 15 residues. CDR3 protein: CAWSNLAGGRDTQYF. The CDR3 nucleotides read TGTGCCTGGAGTAATCTAGCGGGGGGTAGAGATACGCAGTATTTT.

This clone appeared a single time. The CDR3 sequence is CASSLRQGALYGYTF. The CDR3, as DNA: TGTGCCAGCAGCTTAAGACAGGGGGCGCTTTATGGCTACACCTTC. The chain joins TRBV5-6 to TRBJ1-2; 10 positions match TRBD1. The trim removed 2 bases at V and 5 bases at J, leaving 6 bases unmatched. Per germline, CDR1 SGHDT and CDR2 YYEEEE. The CDR3 covers 15 residues.

This clone was recorded only once. V and J are TRBV29-1 and TRBJ2-3; no definite D call. Trimming removed 7 bases at V and 4 bases at J, with 3 bases between. Germline CDR1 and CDR2: SQVTM and ANQGSEA. This CDR3 contains 9 residues. CDR3 sequence reads: CSAPDTQYF. The CDR3 DNA reads TGCAGCGCCCCAGATACGCAGTATTTT.

V gene TRBV2 combines with J gene TRBJ2-5; either TRBD1 or TRBD2 may supply D (5 bases each). The CDR3 totals 13 residues. With 7 bases removed from V and 5 bases from J, the gap between germline ends came to 14 bases. Per germline, CDR1 SNHLY and CDR2 FYNNEI. This chain's CDR3 is CASKRGFMETQYF. The DNA for the CDR3 is TGTGCCAGCAAGAGGGGATTTATGGAGACCCAGTACTTC.

V usage is TRBV6-5 and J usage is TRBJ1-5; perhaps TRBD1 as D (6 bases). The CDR3 is 13 residues long. CDR1 MNHEY and CDR2 SVGAGI come from the germline V gene. With 5 bases removed from V and 6 bases from J, the gap between germline ends came to 11 bases. The CDR3 DNA follows: TGTGCCAGCAGTCCGAGAGGGGGTCAGCCCCAGCATTTT. Protein product: CASSPRGGQPQHF.

V gene TRBV5-6 combines with J gene TRBJ2-5; D is unresolved. Per the germline V gene, CDR1 is SGHDT and CDR2 is YYEEEE. Trimming left V 2 bases short and J 5 bases short, with 13 bases between. The CDR3 covers 14 residues. DNA of the CDR3: TGTGCCAGCAGCTTTGGTCCGCTGGGGGAGACCCAGTACTTC. The encoded protein is CASSFGPLGETQYF.

The chain combines TRBV6-4 with TRBJ2-2; weak D call: TRBD2 (6 bases). The CDR3 loop spans 13 amino acids. Germline V gene data show CDR1 as MRHNA and CDR2 as SNTAGT. V gave up 4 bases and J gave up 5 bases, with 8 bases separating them. The CDR3 sequence: CASSGGGTGELFF. CDR3 DNA: TGTGCCAGCAGTGGTGGAGGGACCGGGGAGCTGTTTTTT.

CDR3 sequence (DNA): TGTGCCAGCAGCTTAGCGGGGGACAACTACAATGAGCAGTTCTTC. This codes for CASSLAGDNYNEQFF. The chain employs TRBV7-8 and TRBJ2-1; perhaps TRBD1 as D (6 bases). The CDR3 is made up of 15 amino acids. V lost 0 bases, J lost 3 bases, and 9 bases lay in between. Per the germline V gene, CDR1 is SGHVS and CDR2 is FQNEAQ.

This chain uses TRBV5-6 with TRBJ1-6; 9 positions agree with TRBD1. Germline lookup yields CDR1 SGHDT and CDR2 YYEEEE. The CDR3 contains 17 residues. With V trimmed by 4 bases and J by 2 bases, 7 bases remained unmatched. The CDR3: CASSAGQGVAYNSPLHF. CDR3 DNA: TGTGCCAGCAGCGCGGGACAGGGTGTCGCCTATAATTCACCCCTCCACTTT.

The CDR3 DNA is TGTGCCAGCAGTGGACCAGGGCTTTATGATGGCTACACCTTC. The encoded protein is CASSGPGLYDGYTF. The rearrangement joins TRBV2 to TRBJ1-2; tentatively, D is TRBD1 (5 bases). The germline V and J ends were trimmed by 4 bases and 6 bases, with 15 bases remaining between them. The CDR3 spans 14 residues. Germline CDR1 is SNHLY and CDR2 is FYNNEI.

The J gene is TRBJ2-7, the V gene TRBV9; tentatively, D is TRBD1 or TRBD2 (5 bases each). Trimming stripped 4 bases from V and 2 bases from J, with 19 bases between. The CDR3 extends over 16 amino acids. Germline values: CDR1 SGDLS, CDR2 YYNGEE. DNA of the CDR3: TGTGCCAGCAGCACCAGCCCCCGGGACGCAGCCTACGAGCAGTACTTC. Its translation: CASSTSPRDAAYEQYF.

The chain has TRBV21-1 and TRBJ1-2. TRBV21-1 corresponds to a pseudogene. The CDR3 is 13 residues long. The CDR3 coding sequence is TGTGCCAGCAGCAACATGACCCCTCGGGGCTACACCTTC. Protein sequence: CASSNMTPRGYTF.